Following are 16 T cell receptor beta chains from one sample sequenced in a study of blood T cell repertoires in COVID-19. Libraries were prepared by immunoSEQ multiplex PCR; TCRdb keeps only in-frame clonotypes and omits some of them. The table includes about 97,000 clones, around nine tenths detected once. The sample comprised peripheral blood. These receptors originate from a man aged 55 to 69 with acute or convalescent COVID-19.

The chain carries TRBV3-1 (or the pseudogene TRBV3-2) and TRBJ1-1; possibly TRBD1 for D (5 bases). This CDR3 is 18 amino acids long. With 0 bases removed from V and 4 bases from J, the gap between germline ends came to 21 bases. Germline V gene sequence: CDR1 LGHDT, CDR2 YNNKEL (reference sequence). CDR3 nucleotide sequence: TGTGCCAGCAGCCAAGAAATTATCCTGGGAGGGGAACGCACTGAAGCTTTCTTT. Its protein is CASSQEIILGGERTEAFF.

The V gene is TRBV4-1, the J gene TRBJ1-2; D remains unclear. The germline gives CDR1 MGHRA, CDR2 YSYEKL. V was trimmed by 1 base and J by 1 base, leaving 7 bases between them. The CDR3 extends over 14 amino acids. DNA for the CDR3: TGCGCCAGCAGCCAAGTTTCAGTTAACTATGGCTACACCTTC. Its translation: CASSQVSVNYGYTF.

The V call is TRBV4-1, the J call TRBJ1-2; 8 bases agree with TRBD1. Germline V gives CDR1 MGHRA, CDR2 YSYEKL. The junction had 12 bases not matched to a gene; V was cut back by 1 base and J by 8 bases. The CDR3 totals 16 residues. CDR3 coding DNA: TGCGCCAGCAGCCAAGGAGGGGACAGGCGGTATTGGGGCTACACCTTC. Its protein product is CASSQGGDRRYWGYTF.

V usage is TRBV5-5 and J usage is TRBJ2-2; 13 bases agree with TRBD2. The CDR3 extends over 17 amino acids. Germline V gene data show CDR1 as SGHKS and CDR2 as YYEKEE (reference sequence). With V trimmed by 10 bases and J by 0 bases, 9 bases remained unmatched. Here the CDR3 DNA reads TGTGCCTCCCGCTACGGACTAGCGGGGGCGAACACCGGGGAGCTGTTTTTT. The encoded protein is CASRYGLAGANTGELFF. The variable domain in full, completed from reference TRBV5-5 and TRBJ2-2, reads DAGVTQSPTHLIKTRGQQVTLRCSPISGHKSVSWYQQVLGQGPQFIFQYYEKEERGRGNFPDRFSARQFPNYSSELNVNALLLGDSALYLCASRYGLAGANTGELFFGEGSRLTVL.

The chain joins TRBV6-5 to TRBJ2-2; tentative D call: TRBD1 (5 bases). The CDR3 spans 13 residues. Per germline, CDR1 MNHEY and CDR2 SVGAGI. Trimming stripped 6 bases from V and 3 bases from J, with 8 bases between. In DNA, the CDR3 is TGTGCCAGCAGGCCACAGGACACCGGGGAGCTGTTTTTT. Translating gives CASRPQDTGELFF.

The chain uses TRBV28 and TRBJ1-1; D is uncertain. This CDR3 has 15 residues. The germline V gene has CDR1 MDHEN and CDR2 SYDVKM. V gave up 2 bases and J gave up 5 bases, with 15 bases separating them. DNA for the CDR3: TGTGCCAGCAGTTTAATTTCGGGATATAGAACTGAAGCTTTCTTT. This sequence encodes CASSLISGYRTEAFF.

This chain uses TRBV3-1 (or the pseudogene TRBV3-2) with TRBJ2-1; 7 bases line up with TRBD2. Germline V gene sequence: CDR1 LGHDT, CDR2 YNNKEL (reference sequence). The CDR3 has 16 residues. Trimming took 1 base from V and 4 from J; bases not matched to a gene: 7. CDR3 nucleotides: TGTGCCAGCAGCCAAGGACGGGGGGAGCCTTACAATGAGCAGTTCTTC. Its protein product is CASSQGRGEPYNEQFF.

V and J are TRBV18 and TRBJ1-2; TRBD1 is a possible D gene (6 bases). The CDR3 is 13 residues long. V dropped 5 bases and J dropped 2 bases, with 9 bases sitting between them. Germline loops: CDR1 KGHSH, CDR2 LQKENI. The CDR3 sequence: CASSSQGNYGYTF. The DNA for the CDR3 is TGTGCCAGCTCATCCCAGGGGAACTATGGCTACACCTTC. The full variable domain, completed using reference TRBV18 and TRBJ1-2, is NAGVMQNPRHLVRRRGQEARLRCSPMKGHSHVYWYRQLPEEGLKFMVYLQKENIIDESGMPKERFSAEFPKEGPSILRIQQVVRGDSAAYFCASSSQGNYGYTFGSGTRLTVV.

This clone appeared a few times. The DNA of the CDR3 is TGTGCCAGCTCCCTCGGGGACAGACGGAACACCGGGGAGCTGTTTTTT. It yields the protein CASSLGDRRNTGELFF. The chain carries TRBV18 and TRBJ2-2; 7 nucleotides line up with TRBD1. The CDR3 sequence is 16 residues long. Germline-derived CDR1 and CDR2 are KGHSH and LQKENI. The V segment lost 6 bases and the J segment 1 base; nucleotides outside the gene matches: 8.

V and J are TRBV5-6 and TRBJ1-2, with TRBD1 identical over 7 bases. The CDR3 covers 15 residues. From germline, CDR1 is SGHDT and CDR2 YYEEEE. V lost 4 bases to trimming and J lost 1 base; unmatched junction nucleotides: 7. CDR3 protein: CASSPDRLLNYGYTF. CDR3 nucleotides: TGTGCCAGCAGCCCGGACAGGCTTCTTAACTATGGCTACACCTTC.

The chain couples TRBV18 to TRBJ2-1; D is unclear. This CDR3 is built from 16 residues. CDR1 is KGHSH, CDR2 LQKENI, per germline. V was cut by 0 bases and J by 9 bases, with 18 bases left in between. This CDR3 is CASSPPGIASVVEQFF. The CDR3 bases are TGTGCCAGCTCACCACCCGGCATTGCTAGTGTAGTTGAGCAGTTCTTC.

This clone turned up a few times. This chain uses TRBV5-1 with TRBJ1-6; no reliable D call. Deletions cut 0 bases from V and 7 bases from J, with 8 bases between. The CDR3 loop spans 14 amino acids. The V gene's germline CDR1 is SGHRS and CDR2 YFSETQ. The DNA for the CDR3 is TGCGCCAGCAGCTTGGAACAGCTAAATTCACCCCTCCACTTT. Translating gives CASSLEQLNSPLHF.

The V gene is TRBV12-5, the J gene TRBJ2-3, with D possibly being TRBD2 (5 bases). V was cut by 3 bases and J by 5 bases, with 9 bases left in between. The V gene's germline CDR1 is LGHNT and CDR2 FRNRAP. This CDR3 comprises 13 residues. The CDR3: CASGFTEVDTQYF. The CDR3 DNA reads as TGTGCTAGTGGTTTTACGGAGGTAGATACGCAGTATTTT.

The chain has TRBV5-4 and TRBJ1-2, with TRBD1 as a possible D gene (5 bases). Trimming took 3 bases from V and 8 from J, leaving 8 bases between them. The CDR3 is made up of 11 amino acids. Germline V lookup: CDR1 SGHNT, CDR2 YYREEE (reference sequence). CDR3 protein: CASSSDTGYTF. CDR3 DNA sequence: TGTGCCAGCAGCTCGGACACGGGCTACACCTTC.

The genes are TRBV10-3 and TRBJ1-2; 8 bases agree with TRBD1. The CDR3 covers 13 residues. Germline V gives CDR1 ENHRY, CDR2 SYGVKD. V gave up 5 bases and J gave up 7 bases; unmatched junction bases: 6. The CDR3 is CAISSTGEGGYTF. As DNA, the CDR3 is TGTGCCATCAGTTCGACAGGGGAAGGTGGCTACACCTTC.

This sequence joins TRBV6-5 and TRBJ1-2; no clear D gene. Germline V gene sequence: CDR1 MNHEY, CDR2 SVGAGI. V lost 5 bases to trimming and J lost 0 bases, with 7 bases between them. The CDR3 loop spans 13 amino acids. The CDR3 DNA is TGTGCCAGCAGTATTAGAGCTAACTATGGCTACACCTTC. It is translated as CASSIRANYGYTF.